Listed below are T cell receptor beta chains from one sample, sequenced in a study of blood T cell repertoires in COVID-19. The assay was immunoSEQ multiplex PCR, and TCRdb's table has in-frame clones only and misses some. Of nearly 35,000 clones listed, about 85% are singletons. The sequenced material came from peripheral blood. These receptors originate from a human donor with acute or convalescent COVID-19. The donor label of this sample is uncertain. Both conserved end residues are part of each CDR3. The D gene is left open where the match is weak.

V gene	J gene	D gene	CDR3 protein	CDR3 DNA
TRBV28	TRBJ1-2	TRBD1	CASGPGGAGYGYTF	TGTGCCAGCGGGCCAGGGGGCGCAGGCTATGGCTACACCTTC
TRBV12-3/TRBV12-4	TRBJ2-3	NA	CASIEAGDTQYF	TGTGCCAGCATCGAAGCAGGCGATACGCAGTATTTT
TRBV19	TRBJ1-3	NA	CASRQGTGNTIYF	TGTGCCAGTCGCCAGGGAACTGGAAACACCATATATTTT
TRBV28	TRBJ2-7	NA	CASSRGRYEQYF	TGTGCCAGCAGCAGGGGAAGGTACGAGCAGTACTTC
TRBV12-3/TRBV12-4	TRBJ1-2	NA	CASSRNTNYGYTF	TGTGCCAGCAGTCGAAACACTAACTATGGCTACACCTTC
TRBV30	TRBJ1-1	NA	CAWKTIQGGLGNTEAFF	TGTGCCTGGAAGACGATACAGGGCGGTTTAGGGAACACTGAAGCTTTCTTT
TRBV20-1	TRBJ2-1	TRBD2	CSASSGGSYNEQFF	TGCAGTGCCAGTAGCGGGGGATCCTACAATGAGCAGTTCTTC
TRBV9	TRBJ1-6	TRBD1	CASSVGMAGGNSPLHF	TGTGCCAGCAGCGTAGGGATGGCAGGGGGAAATTCACCCCTCCACTTT
TRBV7-2	TRBJ1-3	TRBD1	CASSPQTGALSGNTIYF	TGTGCCAGCAGCCCTCAGACAGGGGCCCTCTCTGGAAACACCATATATTTT
TRBV3-1/TRBV3-2	TRBJ2-7	TRBD2	CASRPGTSGTEQYF	TGTGCCAGCAGACCGGGGACTAGCGGGACAGAGCAGTACTTC